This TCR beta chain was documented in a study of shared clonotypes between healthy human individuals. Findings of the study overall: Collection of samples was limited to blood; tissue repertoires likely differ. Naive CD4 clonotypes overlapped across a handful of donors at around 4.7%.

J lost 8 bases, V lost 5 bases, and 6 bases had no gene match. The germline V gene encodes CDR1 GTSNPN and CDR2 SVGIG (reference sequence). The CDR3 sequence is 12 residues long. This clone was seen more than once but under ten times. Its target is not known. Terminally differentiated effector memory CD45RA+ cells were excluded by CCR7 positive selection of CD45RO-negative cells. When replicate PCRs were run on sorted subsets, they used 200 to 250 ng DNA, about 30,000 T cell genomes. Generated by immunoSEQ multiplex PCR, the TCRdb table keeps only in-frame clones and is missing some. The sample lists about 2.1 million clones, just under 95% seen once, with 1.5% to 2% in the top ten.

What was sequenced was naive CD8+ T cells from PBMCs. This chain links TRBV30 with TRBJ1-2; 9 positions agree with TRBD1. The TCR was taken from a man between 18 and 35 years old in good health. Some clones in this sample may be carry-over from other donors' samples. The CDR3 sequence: CAWWGQGQGYTF. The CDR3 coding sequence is TGTGCCTGGTGGGGACAGGGACAAGGCTACACCTTC.